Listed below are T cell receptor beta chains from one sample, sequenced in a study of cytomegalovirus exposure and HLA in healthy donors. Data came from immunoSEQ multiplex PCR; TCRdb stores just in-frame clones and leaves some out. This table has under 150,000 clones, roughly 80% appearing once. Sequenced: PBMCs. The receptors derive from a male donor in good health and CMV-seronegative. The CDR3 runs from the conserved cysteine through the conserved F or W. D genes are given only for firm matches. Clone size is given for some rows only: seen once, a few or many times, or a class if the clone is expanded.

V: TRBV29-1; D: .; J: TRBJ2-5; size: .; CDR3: CSAIEGSETQYF; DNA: TGCAGCGCCATCGAGGGATCAGAGACCCAGTACTTC
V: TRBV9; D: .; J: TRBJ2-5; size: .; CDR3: CASSVGLGQGETQYF; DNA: TGTGCCAGCAGCGTAGGTCTTGGGCAGGGAGAGACCCAGTACTTC
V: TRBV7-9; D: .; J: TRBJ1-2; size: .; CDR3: CASSLGSPGFSYGYTF; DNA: TGTGCCAGCAGCTTAGGATCCCCAGGGTTCAGCTATGGCTACACCTTC
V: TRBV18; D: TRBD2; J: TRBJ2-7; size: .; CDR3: CASSATSGGNEQYF; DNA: TGTGCCAGCTCGGCGACTTCGGGGGGAAACGAGCAGTACTTC
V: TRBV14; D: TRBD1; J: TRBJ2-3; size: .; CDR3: CASSQDPVPGQRTDTQYF; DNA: TGTGCCAGCAGCCAAGATCCTGTCCCGGGACAGCGCACAGATACGCAGTATTTT
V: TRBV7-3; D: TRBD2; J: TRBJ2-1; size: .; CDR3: CASSLTREMSYNEQFF; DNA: TGTGCCAGCAGCTTAACGCGGGAGATGTCCTACAATGAGCAGTTCTTC
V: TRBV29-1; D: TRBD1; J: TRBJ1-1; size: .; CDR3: CSVYTRTGDTEAFF; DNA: TGCAGCGTTTATACTCGGACAGGGGACACTGAAGCTTTCTTT
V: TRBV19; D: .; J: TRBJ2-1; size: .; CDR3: CASSIAMGASYNEQFF; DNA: TGTGCCAGTAGTATCGCGATGGGGGCCTCCTACAATGAGCAGTTCTTC
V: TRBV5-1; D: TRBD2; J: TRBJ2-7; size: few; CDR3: CASSLVPQLAGVYEQYF; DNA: TGCGCCAGCAGCCTGGTACCCCAGCTAGCGGGAGTTTACGAGCAGTACTTC
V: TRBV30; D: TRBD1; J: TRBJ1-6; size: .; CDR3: CAWDRGGSYNSPLHF; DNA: TGTGCCTGGGACAGGGGAGGCTCCTATAATTCACCCCTCCACTTT
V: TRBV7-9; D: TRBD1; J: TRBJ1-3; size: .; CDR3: CASSPRTGIENTIYF; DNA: TGTGCCAGCAGCCCCCGGACAGGGATTGAAAACACCATATATTTT
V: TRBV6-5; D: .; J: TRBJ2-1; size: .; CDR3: CASSPGTILYNEQFF; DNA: TGTGCCAGCAGTCCGGGGACAATACTCTACAATGAGCAGTTCTTC
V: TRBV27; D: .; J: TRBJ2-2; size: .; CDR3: CASSLLENTGELFF; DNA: TGTGCCAGCAGTTTATTAGAGAACACCGGGGAGCTGTTTTTT
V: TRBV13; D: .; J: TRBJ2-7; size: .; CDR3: CASSLGAVGQYF; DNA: TGTGCCAGCAGCTTGGGAGCCGTTGGGCAGTACTTC
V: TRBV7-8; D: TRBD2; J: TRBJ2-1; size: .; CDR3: CASSLAGTSGSSYNEQFF; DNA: TGTGCCAGCAGCTTGGCCGGGACTAGCGGGAGCTCCTACAATGAGCAGTTCTTC
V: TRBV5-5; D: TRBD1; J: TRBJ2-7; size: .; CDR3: CASSSALPGQGNYEQYF; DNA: TGTGCCAGCAGCTCGGCCCTTCCGGGACAGGGCAACTACGAGCAGTACTTC
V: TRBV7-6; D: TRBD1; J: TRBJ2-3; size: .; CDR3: CASSLVAYRQGTDTQYF; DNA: TGTGCCAGCAGCTTAGTGGCTTATAGACAGGGAACAGATACGCAGTATTTT
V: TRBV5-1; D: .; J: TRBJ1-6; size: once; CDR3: CASSLVEGKTSPLHF; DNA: TGCGCCAGCAGCTTGGTAGAGGGAAAAACTTCACCCCTCCACTTT
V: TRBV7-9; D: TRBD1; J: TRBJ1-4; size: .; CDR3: CASSLQGALEKLFF; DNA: TGTGCCAGCAGCTTACAGGGGGCTCTTGAAAAACTGTTTTTT
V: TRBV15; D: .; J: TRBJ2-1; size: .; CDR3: CATTASGNEQFF; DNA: TGTGCCACCACCGCGTCGGGGAATGAGCAGTTCTTC
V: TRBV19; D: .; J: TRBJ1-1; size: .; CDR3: CATLTPGVMNTEAFF; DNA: TGTGCCACCCTAACCCCAGGGGTGATGAACACTGAAGCTTTCTTT
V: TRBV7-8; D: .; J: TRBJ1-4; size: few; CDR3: CASSLGQIANEKLFF; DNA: TGTGCCAGCAGCTTAGGACAGATAGCTAATGAAAAACTGTTTTTT
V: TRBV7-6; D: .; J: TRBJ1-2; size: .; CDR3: CASSSNPGTSYGYTF; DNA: TGTGCCAGCAGTAGTAATCCCGGGACTTCCTATGGCTACACCTTC
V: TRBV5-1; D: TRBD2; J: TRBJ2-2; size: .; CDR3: CASSPGRLFPSGILGGELFF; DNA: TGCGCCAGCAGCCCGGGTCGTCTATTTCCTAGCGGGATCCTTGGCGGGGAGCTGTTTTTT
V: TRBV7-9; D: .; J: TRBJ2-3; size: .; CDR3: CASSPRGSSEDTQYF; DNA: TGTGCCAGCAGCCCTCGTGGTAGCTCGGAGGATACGCAGTATTTT
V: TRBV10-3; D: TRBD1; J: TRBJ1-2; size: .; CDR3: CAITTGGYGYTF; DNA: TGTGCCATCACAACAGGGGGGTACGGCTACACCTTC
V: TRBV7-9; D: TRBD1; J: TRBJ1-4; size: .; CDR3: CASSLKGAREKLFF; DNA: TGTGCCAGCAGCTTAAAGGGGGCAAGGGAAAAACTGTTTTTT
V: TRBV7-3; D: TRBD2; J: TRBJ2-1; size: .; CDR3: CASSSSGGAVDEQFF; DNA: TGTGCCAGCAGCTCTAGCGGGGGGGCGGTGGATGAGCAGTTCTTC
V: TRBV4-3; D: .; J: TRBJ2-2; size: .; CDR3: CASSQGANTGELFF; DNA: TGCGCCAGCAGCCAAGGGGCAAATACCGGGGAGCTGTTTTTT
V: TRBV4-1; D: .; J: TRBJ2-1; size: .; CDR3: CASSGANNEQFF; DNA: TGCGCCAGCAGCGGGGCGAACAATGAGCAGTTCTTC
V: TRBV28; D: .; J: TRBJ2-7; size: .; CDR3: CASSLLGASAYEQYF; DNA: TGTGCCAGCAGTTTATTAGGGGCGAGTGCCTACGAGCAGTACTTC
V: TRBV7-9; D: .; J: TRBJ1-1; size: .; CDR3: CASTKEGRDEAFF; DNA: TGTGCCAGCACCAAGGAGGGGAGAGATGAAGCTTTCTTT
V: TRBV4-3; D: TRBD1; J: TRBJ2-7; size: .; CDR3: CASSPDRGLAYEQYF; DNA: TGCGCCAGCAGCCCGGACAGGGGGCTGGCCTACGAGCAGTACTTC
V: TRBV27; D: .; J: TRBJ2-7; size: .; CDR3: CASSFSGSYEQYF; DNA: TGTGCCAGCAGTTTCTCGGGCTCCTACGAGCAGTACTTC
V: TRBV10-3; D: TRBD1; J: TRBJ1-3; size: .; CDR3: CAISDYRGLGSGNTIYF; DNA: TGTGCCATCAGTGACTACAGGGGGCTAGGCTCTGGAAACACCATATATTTT
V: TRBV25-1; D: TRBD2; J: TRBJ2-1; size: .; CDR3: CASSTATSGSGYNEQFF; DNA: TGTGCCAGCAGTACCGCGACTAGCGGGAGCGGATACAATGAGCAGTTCTTC
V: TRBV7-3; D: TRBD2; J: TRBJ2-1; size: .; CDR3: CASSSSGTSGTNEQFF; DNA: TGTGCCAGCAGCTCGTCCGGGACTAGCGGGACTAATGAGCAGTTCTTC
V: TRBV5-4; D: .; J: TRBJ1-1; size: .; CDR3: CASSLAGLPNTEAFF; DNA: TGTGCCAGCAGCTTGGCAGGGTTACCGAACACTGAAGCTTTCTTT
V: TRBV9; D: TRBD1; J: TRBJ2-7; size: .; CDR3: CASSPPTGTGGPYEQYF; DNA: TGTGCCAGCAGCCCCCCAACCGGGACAGGGGGCCCCTACGAGCAGTACTTC
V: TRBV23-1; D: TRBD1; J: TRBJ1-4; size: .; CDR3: CATKTQGAFMCNEKLFF; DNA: TGCGCTACCAAAACCCAGGGGGCGTTTATGTGTAATGAAAAACTGTTTTTT
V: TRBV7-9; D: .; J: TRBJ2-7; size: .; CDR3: CSSRGGLLPYEQYF; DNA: TGTTCCAGCAGGGGGGGGCTCCTCCCCTACGAGCAGTACTTC
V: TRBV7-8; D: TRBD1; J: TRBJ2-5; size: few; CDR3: CASSFVLLSDRSQETQYF; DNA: TGTGCCAGCAGCTTCGTACTTCTTTCGGACAGGTCCCAAGAGACCCAGTACTTC
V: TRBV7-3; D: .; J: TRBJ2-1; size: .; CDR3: CASSSQGLGEQFF; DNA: TGTGCCAGCAGCTCACAGGGTTTGGGGGAGCAGTTCTTC
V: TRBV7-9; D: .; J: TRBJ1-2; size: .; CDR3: CASSWTLREDYGYTF; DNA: TGTGCCAGCAGCTGGACGTTAAGGGAGGACTATGGCTACACCTTC
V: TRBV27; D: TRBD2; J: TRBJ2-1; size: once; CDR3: CASSLSLAGVNEQFF; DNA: TGTGCCAGCAGTTTAAGCCTAGCGGGGGTGAATGAGCAGTTCTTC
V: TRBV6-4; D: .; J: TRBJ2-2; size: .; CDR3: CASRDRRVPNTGELFF; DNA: TGTGCCAGCAGGGACCGCCGGGTGCCGAACACCGGGGAGCTGTTTTTT
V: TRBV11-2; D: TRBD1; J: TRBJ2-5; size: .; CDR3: CASSFLGGQGKETQYF; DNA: TGTGCCAGCAGCTTCCTTGGGGGACAGGGGAAAGAGACCCAGTACTTC
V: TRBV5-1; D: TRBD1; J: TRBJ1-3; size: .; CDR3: CASSVDRGPGNTIYF; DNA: TGCGCCAGCAGCGTGGACAGGGGGCCTGGAAACACCATATATTTT
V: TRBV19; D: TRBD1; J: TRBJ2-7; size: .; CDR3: CASSKDRGRHYEQYF; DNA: TGTGCCAGTAGTAAAGACAGGGGGCGACACTACGAGCAGTACTTC